The present T cell receptor (beta chain) was sequenced within a study of technical replicates of blood from a few donors. Trimming removed 6 bases from V and 1 base from J, with 13 bases in between. The CDR3 spans 14 residues. Germline CDR1 is SGHAT and CDR2 is FQNNGV. This clone was seen just once. Repertoires were generated with immunoSEQ multiplex PCR, while TCRdb's copy carries only in-frame clones and drops some. This table holds tens of thousands of clones, 75% to 90% found once. The rearrangement joins TRBV11-2 to TRBJ2-7; a weak D match, TRBD1 (6 bases). This TCR came from a human donor in good health. Some clones in this sample may be carry-over from other donors' samples. Source material: PBMCs. CDR3 nucleotides: TGTGCCAGCAGGAGTCCCGGACAGTCCTACGAGCAGTACTTC. Its protein product is CASRSPGQSYEQYF.